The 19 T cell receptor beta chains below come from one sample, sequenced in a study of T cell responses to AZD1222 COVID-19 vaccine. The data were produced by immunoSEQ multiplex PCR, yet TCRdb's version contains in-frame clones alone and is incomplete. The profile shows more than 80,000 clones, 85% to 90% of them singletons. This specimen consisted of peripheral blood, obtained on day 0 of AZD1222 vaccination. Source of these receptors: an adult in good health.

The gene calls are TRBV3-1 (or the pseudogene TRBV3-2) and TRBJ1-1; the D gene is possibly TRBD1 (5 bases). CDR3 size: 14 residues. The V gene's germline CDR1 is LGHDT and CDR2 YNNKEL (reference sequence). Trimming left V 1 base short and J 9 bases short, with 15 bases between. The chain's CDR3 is CASSQVPGRGKAFF. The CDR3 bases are TGTGCCAGCAGCCAAGTCCCGGGGAGGGGTAAAGCTTTCTTT.

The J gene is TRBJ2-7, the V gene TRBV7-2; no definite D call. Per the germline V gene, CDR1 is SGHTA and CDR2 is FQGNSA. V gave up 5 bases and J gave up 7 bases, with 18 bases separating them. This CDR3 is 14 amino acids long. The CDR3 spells CASSPSQRVREQYF. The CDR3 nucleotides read TGTGCCAGCAGCCCCTCCCAACGGGTTCGGGAGCAGTACTTC. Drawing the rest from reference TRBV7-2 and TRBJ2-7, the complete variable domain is GAGVSQSPSNKVTEKGKDVELRCDPISGHTALYWYRQSLGQGLEFLIYFQGNSAPDKSGLPSDRFSAERTGGSVSTLTIQRTQQEDSAVYLCASSPSQRVREQYFGPGTRLTVT.

CDR3 loop: CASSLQGSYEQYF. CDR3 in DNA: TGTGCCAGCAGCCTGCAAGGCTCCTACGAGCAGTACTTC. The rearrangement uses TRBV3-1 (or the pseudogene TRBV3-2) and TRBJ2-7; D remains ambiguous. Deletions cut 4 bases from V and 0 bases from J, with 7 bases between. Germline V gene data show CDR1 as LGHDT and CDR2 as YNNKEL (reference sequence). This CDR3 is 13 amino acids long.

As DNA, the CDR3 is TGTGCCACCAGCCTAGTGCGGGGGTCCGGAAACACCATATATTTT. This codes for CATSLVRGSGNTIYF. The gene calls are TRBV15 and TRBJ1-3, with D possibly being TRBD1 (5 bases). The V end lost 5 bases, the J end lost 4 bases, and 15 bases lay between the germline ends. CDR3 length equals 15 residues. CDR1 and CDR2 (germline): LNHNV, YYDKDF (reference sequence).

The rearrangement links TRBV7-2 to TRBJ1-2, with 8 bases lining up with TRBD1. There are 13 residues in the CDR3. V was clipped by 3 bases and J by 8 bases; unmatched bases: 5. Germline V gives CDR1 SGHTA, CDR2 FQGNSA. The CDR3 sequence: CASSFGQGRGYTF. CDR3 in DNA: TGTGCCAGCAGCTTCGGACAGGGAAGAGGCTACACCTTC.

CDR3 loop: CSASPPGGYNEQFF. The CDR3 nucleotides read TGCAGTGCTAGTCCCCCGGGAGGTTACAATGAGCAGTTCTTC. The V call is TRBV20-1, the J call TRBJ2-1, with 7 bases aligning to TRBD2. The CDR3 runs 14 residues. Trimming took 3 bases from V and 4 from J; bases not matched to a gene: 6. Germline values: CDR1 DFQATT, CDR2 SNEGSKA (reference sequence).

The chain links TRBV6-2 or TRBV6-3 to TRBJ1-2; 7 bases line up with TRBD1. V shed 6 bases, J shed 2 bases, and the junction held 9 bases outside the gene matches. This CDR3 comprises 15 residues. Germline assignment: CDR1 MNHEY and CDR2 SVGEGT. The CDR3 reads CASSRPTGWNYGYTF. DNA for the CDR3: TGTGCCAGCAGCCGCCCGACAGGGTGGAACTATGGCTACACCTTC.

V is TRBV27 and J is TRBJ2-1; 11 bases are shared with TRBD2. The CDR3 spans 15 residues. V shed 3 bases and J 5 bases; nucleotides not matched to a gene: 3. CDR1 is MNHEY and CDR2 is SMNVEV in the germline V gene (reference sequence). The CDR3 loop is CASSLGTSGNNEQFF. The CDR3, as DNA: TGTGCCAGCAGTTTGGGGACTAGCGGCAACAATGAGCAGTTCTTC.

Here the CDR3 reads CAWSSSGRQFF. CDR3 coding DNA: TGTGCCTGGAGTTCCTCGGGCCGGCAGTTCTTC. The chain is built from TRBV30 and TRBJ2-1, with unresolved D. The CDR3 spans 11 residues. Germline V lookup: CDR1 GTSNPN, CDR2 SVGIG (reference sequence). Trimming removed 2 bases from V and 12 bases from J, with 11 bases in between.

CDR3 sequence (DNA): TGCAGCGTTGTTCGGTCAGGGCGCGACGAGCAGTACTTC. Its translation is CSVVRSGRDEQYF. The chain uses TRBV29-1 and TRBJ2-7, with TRBD1 as a possible D gene (5 bases). The V end was cut by 4 bases, the J end by 5 bases, with 15 bases between. Germline V lookup: CDR1 SQVTM, CDR2 ANQGSEA. The CDR3 length is 13 residues.

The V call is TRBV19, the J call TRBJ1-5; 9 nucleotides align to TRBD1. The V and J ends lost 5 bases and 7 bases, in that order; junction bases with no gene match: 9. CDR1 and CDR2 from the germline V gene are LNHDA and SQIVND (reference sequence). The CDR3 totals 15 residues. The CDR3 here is CASSPQQGAGQPQHF. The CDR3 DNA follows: TGTGCCAGTAGTCCTCAACAGGGGGCAGGGCAGCCCCAGCATTTT. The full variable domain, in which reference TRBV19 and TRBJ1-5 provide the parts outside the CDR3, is DGGITQSPKYLFRKEGQNVTLSCEQNLNHDAMYWYRQDPGQGLRLIYYSQIVNDFQKGDIAEGYSVSREKKESFPLTVTSAQKNPTAFYLCASSPQQGAGQPQHFGDGTRLSIL.

CDR3 nucleotides: TGTGCCAGTAGTCCAGGGGGCCTTGGCTACACCTTC. It codes for CASSPGGLGYTF. This sequence joins TRBV19 and TRBJ1-2; 8 positions agree with TRBD1. The germline CDR1 and CDR2 sequences are LNHDA and SQIVND (reference sequence). Unmatched junction bases numbered 3, after V lost 5 bases and J lost 7 bases. This CDR3 is 12 amino acids long.

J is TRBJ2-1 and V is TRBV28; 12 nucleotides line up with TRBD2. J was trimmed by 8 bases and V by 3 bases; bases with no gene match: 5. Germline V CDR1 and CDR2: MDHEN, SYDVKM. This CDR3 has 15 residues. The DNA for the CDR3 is TGTGCCAGCAGTTTTTCGACTAGCGGGAGTTATGAGCAGTTCTTC. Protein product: CASSFSTSGSYEQFF.

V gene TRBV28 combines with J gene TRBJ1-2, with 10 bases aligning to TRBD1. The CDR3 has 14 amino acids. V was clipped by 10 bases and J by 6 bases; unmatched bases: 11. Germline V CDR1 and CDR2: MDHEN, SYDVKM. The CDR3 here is CATLTGQGTHGYTF. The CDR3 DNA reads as TGTGCCACCCTGACGGGACAGGGGACCCATGGCTACACCTTC.

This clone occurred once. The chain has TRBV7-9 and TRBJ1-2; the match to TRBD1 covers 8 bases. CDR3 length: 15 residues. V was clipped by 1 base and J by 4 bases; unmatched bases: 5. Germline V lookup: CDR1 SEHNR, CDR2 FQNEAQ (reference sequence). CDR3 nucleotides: TGTGCCAGCAGCTTAGTTGAGACAGGGGTCTATGGCTACACCTTC. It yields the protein CASSLVETGVYGYTF.

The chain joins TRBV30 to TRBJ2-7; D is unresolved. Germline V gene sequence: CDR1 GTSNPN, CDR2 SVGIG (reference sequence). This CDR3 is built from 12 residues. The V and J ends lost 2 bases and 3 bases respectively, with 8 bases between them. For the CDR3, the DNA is TGTGCCTGGAGTCCCAGTGGCTACGAGCAGTACTTC. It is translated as CAWSPSGYEQYF.

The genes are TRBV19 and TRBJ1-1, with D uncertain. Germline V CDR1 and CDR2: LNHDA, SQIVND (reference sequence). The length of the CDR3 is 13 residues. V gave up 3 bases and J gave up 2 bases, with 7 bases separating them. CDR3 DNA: TGTGCCAGTAGTATCGCCAGTAACACTGAAGCTTTCTTT. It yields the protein CASSIASNTEAFF.

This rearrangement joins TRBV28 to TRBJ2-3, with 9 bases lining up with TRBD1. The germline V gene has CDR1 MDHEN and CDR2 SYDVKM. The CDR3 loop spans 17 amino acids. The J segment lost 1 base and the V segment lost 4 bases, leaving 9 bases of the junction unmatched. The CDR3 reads CASSSPGQGGGTDTQYF. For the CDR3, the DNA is TGTGCCAGCAGTTCCCCGGGACAGGGTGGAGGCACAGATACGCAGTATTTT.

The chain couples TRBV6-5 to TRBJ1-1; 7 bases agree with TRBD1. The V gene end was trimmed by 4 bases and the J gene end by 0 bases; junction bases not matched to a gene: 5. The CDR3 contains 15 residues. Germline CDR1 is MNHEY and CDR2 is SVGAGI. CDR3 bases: TGTGCCAGCAGTTTTCAGGGGGACGTGAACACTGAAGCTTTCTTT. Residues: CASSFQGDVNTEAFF.